Listed below are T cell receptor beta chains from one sample, sequenced in a study of CD8+CD57+ T cells in acquired aplastic anemia. TCRdb analysed the reads with MiXCR anew, one entry per CDR3 protein. Of roughly 80,000 distinct CDR3 sequences listed, more than 40% are singletons. The sample comprised sorted CD4+, CD8+, or CD8+CD57+ T cells (not recorded which) from PBMCs. The origin of the receptors is a human donor in good health, serving as a control. Each CDR3 is given with its conserved first and last residue. A D gene is named only where the DNA matches it firmly. Clone size appears in some rows only: once, few, many, or a class for an expanded clone.

j_call v_call d_call clone_size cdr3_aa cdr3_nt
TRBJ1-6 TRBV7-2 TRBD1 - CASSRTGGRLPLHF TGTGCCAGCAGCCGGACAGGTGGTAGGTTACCCCTCCACTTT
TRBJ2-1 TRBV7-4 - few CASSAVEQFF TGCGCCAGCAGTGCGGTTGAACAGTTCTTC
TRBJ1-2 TRBV24-1 - once CATSDSLESGYTF TGTGCCACCAGTGATTCCCTAGAGAGTGGCTACACCTTC
TRBJ1-4 TRBV5-4 - - CASSEMGAPGEKLFF TGTGCCAGCAGCGAAATGGGGGCGCCCGGGGAAAAACTGTTTTTT
TRBJ2-1 TRBV5-8 - many CASSLWSEQFF TGTGCCAGCAGCTTGTGGAGTGAGCAGTTCTTC
TRBJ2-1 TRBV27 - few CASSAQGYNEQFF TGTGCCAGCAGTGCACAGGGCTACAATGAGCAGTTCTTC
TRBJ1-5 TRBV7-8 - - CASSSDKADQPQHF TGTGCCAGCAGTTCTGACAAGGCGGACCAGCCCCAGCATTTT
TRBJ1-1 TRBV6-1 TRBD1 many CASRTGTGGTEAFF TGTGCCAGCAGGACCGGGACAGGGGGCACTGAAGCTTTCTTT
TRBJ1-1 TRBV2 - - CASRIQAGGRTEAFF TGTGCCAGCAGAATTCAAGCGGGGGGGAGGACTGAAGCTTTCTTT
TRBJ2-2 TRBV27 - few CASSSPDRFGGELFF TGTGCCAGCAGTTCCCCGGACCGTTTCGGCGGGGAGCTGTTTTTT
TRBJ1-4 TRBV7-9 TRBD1 - CASKLQGSTEKLFF TGTGCCAGCAAATTACAGGGGTCCACTGAAAAACTGTTTTTT
TRBJ2-1 TRBV6-1 - - CASSPRGEFEVIQFF TGTGCCAGCAGTCCCCGGGGCGAGTTTGAAGTAATTCAGTTCTTC
TRBJ2-3 TRBV30 TRBD2 - CAWTGLATDTQYF TGTGCCTGGACGGGACTAGCGACAGATACGCAGTATTTT
TRBJ2-7 TRBV11-2 - many CASSLVGGEQYF TGTGCCAGCAGCTTAGTAGGGGGCGAGCAGTACTTC
TRBJ2-4 TRBV5-4 TRBD1 few CASSPDRARNIQYF TGTGCCAGCAGCCCGGACAGGGCTCGAAACATTCAGTACTTC
TRBJ2-7 TRBV9 - - CASREPSYEQYF TGTGCCAGCAGAGAGCCCTCCTACGAGCAGTACTTC
TRBJ2-2 TRBV15 TRBD2 - CATSRDSAGGPMMFF TGTGCCACCAGCAGAGACTCGGCGGGAGGGCCGATGATGTTTTTC
TRBJ2-1 TRBV15 - once CATSIGGPREQFF TGTGCCACCAGCATAGGGGGGCCCCGGGAGCAGTTCTTC
TRBJ1-2 TRBV7-9 - once CASSLEQGRGYTF TGTGCCAGCAGCTTAGAGCAGGGCCGAGGCTACACCTTC
TRBJ1-5 TRBV19 TRBD1 - CASQNDRGSQPQHF TGTGCCAGCCAGAACGACAGGGGCAGTCAGCCCCAGCATTTT
TRBJ1-6 TRBV7-9 - - CASSLALGSNSPLHF TGTGCCAGCAGCTTAGCGCTCGGCAGTAATTCACCCCTCCACTTT
TRBJ2-1 TRBV10-3 - many CAIRGLPNEQFF TGTGCCATCAGGGGACTCCCCAATGAGCAGTTCTTC
TRBJ1-3 TRBV15 - many CATSRDMAGSGNTIYF TGTGCCACCAGCAGAGATATGGCAGGAAGTGGAAACACCATATATTTT
TRBJ2-5 TRBV25-1 - - CASSSGGQETQYF TGTGCCAGCAGTTCGGGCGGCCAAGAGACCCAGTACTTC
TRBJ1-1 TRBV7-3 - - CASSLQPGDTEAFF TGTGCCAGCAGCTTACAACCAGGGGACACTGAAGCTTTCTTT
TRBJ2-3 TRBV7-9 - few CASSFDRDTQYF TGTGCCAGCAGCTTCGACAGGGATACGCAGTATTTT
TRBJ2-3 TRBV10-3 TRBD1 - CAISPTGGWTDTQYF TGTGCCATCAGCCCTACAGGGGGTTGGACAGATACGCAGTATTTT
TRBJ1-1 TRBV19 - many CASSSGSEAFF TGTGCCAGTAGTTCTGGGTCTGAAGCTTTCTTT
TRBJ2-2 TRBV27 - - CASSLMNTGELFF TGTGCCAGCAGTTTAATGAACACCGGGGAGCTGTTTTTT
TRBJ2-7 TRBV29-1 TRBD1 many CSASGGSNYEQYF TGCAGCGCCTCAGGGGGCAGCAACTACGAGCAGTACTTC
TRBJ2-1 TRBV25-1 TRBD2 few CASSQEGGGPSYEQFF TGTGCCAGCAGCCAAGAGGGCGGGGGGCCCTCATATGAGCAGTTCTTC
TRBJ2-1 TRBV5-8 - - CASSPGTHHNEQFF TGTGCCAGCAGTCCCGGGACACACCACAATGAGCAGTTCTTC
TRBJ2-2 TRBV10-3 - - CAISRAANTGELFF TGTGCCATCAGTCGCGCAGCGAACACCGGGGAGCTGTTTTTT
TRBJ2-1 TRBV25-1 TRBD1 many CASSEWGQGIGEQFF TGTGCCAGCAGTGAATGGGGACAGGGAATAGGTGAGCAGTTCTTC
TRBJ1-5 TRBV25-1 - - CASSAGGQPQHF TGTGCCAGCAGTGCCGGGGGTCAGCCCCAGCATTTT
TRBJ1-1 TRBV7-9 TRBD1 few CASSLPGAGGTEAFF TGTGCCAGCAGCTTACCGGGGGCAGGGGGGACTGAAGCTTTCTTT
TRBJ2-6 TRBV4-1 - many CASSPVRRYDSGANVLTF TGCGCCAGCAGCCCAGTAAGGCGATACGACTCTGGGGCCAACGTCCTGACTTTC